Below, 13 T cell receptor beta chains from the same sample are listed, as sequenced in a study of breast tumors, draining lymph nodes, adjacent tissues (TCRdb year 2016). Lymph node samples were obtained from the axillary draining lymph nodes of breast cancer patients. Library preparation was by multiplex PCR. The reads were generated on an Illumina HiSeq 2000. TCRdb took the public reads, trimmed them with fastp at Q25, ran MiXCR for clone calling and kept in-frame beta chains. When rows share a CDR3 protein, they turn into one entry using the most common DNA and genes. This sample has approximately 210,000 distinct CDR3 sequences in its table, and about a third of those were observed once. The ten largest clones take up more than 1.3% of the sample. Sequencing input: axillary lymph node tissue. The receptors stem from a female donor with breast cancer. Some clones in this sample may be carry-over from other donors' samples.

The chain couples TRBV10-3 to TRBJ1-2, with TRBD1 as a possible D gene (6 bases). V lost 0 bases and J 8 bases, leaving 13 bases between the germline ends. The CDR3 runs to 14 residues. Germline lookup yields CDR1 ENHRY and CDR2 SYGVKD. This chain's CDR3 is CAISESGALEGYTF. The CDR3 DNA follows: TGTGCCATCAGTGAGTCGGGGGCATTGGAGGGCTACACCTTC.

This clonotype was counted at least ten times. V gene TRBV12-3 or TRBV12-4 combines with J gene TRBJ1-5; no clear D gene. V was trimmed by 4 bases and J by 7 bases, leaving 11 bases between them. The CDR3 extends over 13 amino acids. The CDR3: CASSSRQGQPQHF. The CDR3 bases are TGTGCCAGCAGTTCCCGCCAAGGCCAGCCCCAGCATTTT.

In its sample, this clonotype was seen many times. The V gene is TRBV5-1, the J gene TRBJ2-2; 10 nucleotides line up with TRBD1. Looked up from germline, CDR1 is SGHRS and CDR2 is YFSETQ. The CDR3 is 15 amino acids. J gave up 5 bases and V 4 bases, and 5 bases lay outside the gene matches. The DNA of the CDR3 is TGCGCCAGCAGCCCTCCGGGACAGGGGACCGGGGAGCTGTTTTTT. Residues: CASSPPGQGTGELFF.

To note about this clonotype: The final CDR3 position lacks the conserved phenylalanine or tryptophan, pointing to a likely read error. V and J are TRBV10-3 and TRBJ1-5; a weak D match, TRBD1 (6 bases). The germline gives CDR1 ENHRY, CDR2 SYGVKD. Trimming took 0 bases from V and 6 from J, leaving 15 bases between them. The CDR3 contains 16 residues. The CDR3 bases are TGTGCCATCAGTGAGTCTAAAGTCGGGGGCAGTCAGCCCCAGCATCTT. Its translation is CAISESKVGGSQPQHL.

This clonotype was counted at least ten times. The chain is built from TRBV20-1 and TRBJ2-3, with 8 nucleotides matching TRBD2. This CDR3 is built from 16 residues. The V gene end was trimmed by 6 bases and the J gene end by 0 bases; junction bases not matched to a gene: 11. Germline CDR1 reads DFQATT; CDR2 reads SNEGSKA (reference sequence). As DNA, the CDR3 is TGCAGTGCACAGCGGGAGAGACCTCGGAGCACAGATACGCAGTATTTT. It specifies CSAQRERPRSTDTQYF.

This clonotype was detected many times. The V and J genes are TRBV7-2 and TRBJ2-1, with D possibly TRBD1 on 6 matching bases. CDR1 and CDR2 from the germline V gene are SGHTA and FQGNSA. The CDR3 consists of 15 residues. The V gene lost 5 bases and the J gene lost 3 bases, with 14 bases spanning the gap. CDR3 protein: CASSPGVAIYNEQFF. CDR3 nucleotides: TGTGCCAGCAGCCCAGGGGTAGCCATCTACAATGAGCAGTTCTTC.

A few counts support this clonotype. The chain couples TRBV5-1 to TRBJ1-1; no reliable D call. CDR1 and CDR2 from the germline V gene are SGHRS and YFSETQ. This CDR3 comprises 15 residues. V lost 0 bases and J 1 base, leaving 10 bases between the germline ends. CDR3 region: CASSLVWRGNTEAFF. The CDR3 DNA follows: TGCGCCAGCAGCTTGGTCTGGAGAGGGAACACTGAAGCTTTCTTT.

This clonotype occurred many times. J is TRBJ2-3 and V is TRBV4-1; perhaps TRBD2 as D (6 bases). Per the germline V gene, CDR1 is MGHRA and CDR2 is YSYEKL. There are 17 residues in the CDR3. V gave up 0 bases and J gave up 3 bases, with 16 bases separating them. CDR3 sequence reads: CASSQDRASGRTDTQYF. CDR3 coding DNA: TGCGCCAGCAGCCAAGATCGCGCCAGCGGGCGAACAGATACGCAGTATTTT.

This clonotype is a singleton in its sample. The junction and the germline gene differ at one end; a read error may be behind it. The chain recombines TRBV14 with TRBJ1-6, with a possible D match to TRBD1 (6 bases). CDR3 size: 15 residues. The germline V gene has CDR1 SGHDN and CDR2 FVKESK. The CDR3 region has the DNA TGTGCCAGCAGCCTACGGACAGCCTATAATTCACCCCCCCACTTT. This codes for CASSLRTAYNSPPHF.

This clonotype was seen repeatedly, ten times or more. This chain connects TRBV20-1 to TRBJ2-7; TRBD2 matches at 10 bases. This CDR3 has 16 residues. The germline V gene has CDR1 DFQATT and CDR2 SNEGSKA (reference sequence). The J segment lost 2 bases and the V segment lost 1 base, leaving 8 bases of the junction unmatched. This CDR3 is CSARGSGRAYPYEQYF. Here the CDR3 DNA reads TGCAGTGCTAGAGGGAGCGGGAGGGCCTATCCCTACGAGCAGTACTTC.

The CDR3: CASSYPGQGAANEKLFF. Written as DNA, the CDR3 is TGTGCCAGCAGTTATCCGGGACAGGGGGCGGCTAATGAAAAACTGTTTTTT. V gene TRBV5-6 combines with J gene TRBJ1-4; 12 nucleotides match TRBD1. Germline V gene sequence: CDR1 SGHDT, CDR2 YYEEEE. V lost 5 bases and J lost 3; bases outside the gene matches: 8. This CDR3 is built from 17 residues.

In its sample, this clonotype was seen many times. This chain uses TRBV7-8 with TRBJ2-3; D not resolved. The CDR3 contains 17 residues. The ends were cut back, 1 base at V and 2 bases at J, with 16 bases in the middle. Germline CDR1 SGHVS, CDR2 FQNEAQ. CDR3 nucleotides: TGTGCCAGCAGCTTAGTAGAGGAAGCCACGACCACAGATACGCAGTATTTT. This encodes CASSLVEEATTTDTQYF.

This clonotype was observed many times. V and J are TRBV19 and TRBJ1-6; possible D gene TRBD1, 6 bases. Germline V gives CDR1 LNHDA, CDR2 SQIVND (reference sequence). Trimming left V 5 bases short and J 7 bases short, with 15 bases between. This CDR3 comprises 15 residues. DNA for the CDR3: TGTGCCAGTAGTGCCCGGGGGCCGGGAAATTCACCCCTCCACTTT. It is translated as CASSARGPGNSPLHF.